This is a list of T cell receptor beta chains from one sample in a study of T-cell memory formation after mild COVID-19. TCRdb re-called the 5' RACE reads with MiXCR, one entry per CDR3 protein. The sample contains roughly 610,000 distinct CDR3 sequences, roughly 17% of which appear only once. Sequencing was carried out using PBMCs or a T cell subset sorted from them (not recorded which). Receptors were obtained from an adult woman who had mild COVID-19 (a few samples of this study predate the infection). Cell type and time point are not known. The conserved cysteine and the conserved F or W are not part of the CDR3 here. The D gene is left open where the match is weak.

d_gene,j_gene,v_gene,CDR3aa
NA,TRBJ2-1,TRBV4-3,ASSQDRGHSYNEQF
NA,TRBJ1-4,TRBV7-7,ASSLAARGEKLF
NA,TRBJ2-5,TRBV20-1,SARTDSPQETQY
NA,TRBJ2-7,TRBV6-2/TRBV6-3,ASSYSTRVTSSYEQY
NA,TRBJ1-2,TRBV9,ASTGARDASVDGNYGYT
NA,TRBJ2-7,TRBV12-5,ASGLAREIFPYEQY
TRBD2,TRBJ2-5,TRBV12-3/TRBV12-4,ASVAIAGGSETQY
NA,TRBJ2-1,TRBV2,ASGIYNEQF
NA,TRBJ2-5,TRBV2,ASSEWSGLNELQY
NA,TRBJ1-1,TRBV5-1,ASSPQATNTEAF
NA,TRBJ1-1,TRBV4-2,ASSQEWSQLNTEAF
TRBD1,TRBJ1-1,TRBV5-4,ASSIRTGDTEAF
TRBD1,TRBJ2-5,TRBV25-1,ASSGSWGHRGTETQY
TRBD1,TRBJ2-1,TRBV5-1,ASSQNRQGAGFGSYNEQF
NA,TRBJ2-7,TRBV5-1,ASSLGYGTPYEQY
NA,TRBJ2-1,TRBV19,ATSRGIVSEQF
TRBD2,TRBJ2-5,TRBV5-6,ASSLGLRGVETQY
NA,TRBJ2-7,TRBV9,ASSVSTTGYAGEQY
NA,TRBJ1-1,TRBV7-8,ASSFRARGPTEAF
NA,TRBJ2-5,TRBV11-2,ASSQGGAKETQY
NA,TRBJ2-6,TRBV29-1,SVDTLDSTSGANVLT
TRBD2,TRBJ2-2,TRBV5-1,ASSPGGTNTGELF
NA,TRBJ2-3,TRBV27,ASSGTGRGFSRVSTDTQY
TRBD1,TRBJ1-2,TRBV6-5,ASSYMSGGLYGYT
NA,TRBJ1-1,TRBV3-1,ASSPWTGLGAF
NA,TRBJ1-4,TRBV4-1,ASSLLAATNEKLF
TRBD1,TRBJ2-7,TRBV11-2,ASSLRQGAVYEQY
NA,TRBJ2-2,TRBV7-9,ASSRNSANTGELF